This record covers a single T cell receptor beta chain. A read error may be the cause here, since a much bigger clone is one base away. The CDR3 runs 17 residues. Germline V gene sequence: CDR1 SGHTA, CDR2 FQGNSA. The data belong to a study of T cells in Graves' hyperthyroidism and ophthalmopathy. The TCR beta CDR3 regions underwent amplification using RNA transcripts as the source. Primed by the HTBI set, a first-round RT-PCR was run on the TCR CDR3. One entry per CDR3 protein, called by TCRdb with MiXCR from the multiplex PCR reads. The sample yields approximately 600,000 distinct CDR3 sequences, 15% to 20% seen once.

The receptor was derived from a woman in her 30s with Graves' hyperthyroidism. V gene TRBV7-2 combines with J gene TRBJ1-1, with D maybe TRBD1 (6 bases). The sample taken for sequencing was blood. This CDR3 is CVSSGAGVQGLNTEAFF. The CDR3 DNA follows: TGTGTCAGCAGCGGCGCGGGGGTACAGGGCCTGAACACTGAAGCTTTCTTT.